One sample yielded the 11 T cell receptor beta chains listed below, sequenced in a study of blood T cell repertoires in COVID-19. Method: immunoSEQ multiplex PCR; TCRdb's copy keeps in-frame clones and lacks some. The sample lists some 150,000 clones, approximately 80% occurring once. The sequenced material came from PBMCs or T cells enriched from blood (not recorded which). The receptors originated from a man aged 50-60 years who had recovered from COVID-19.

The chain joins TRBV5-1 to TRBJ2-1, with 14 positions matching TRBD2. After removal of 4 bases from V and 12 bases from J, the junction contained 9 bases not matched to a gene. The germline CDR1 and CDR2 sequences are SGHRS and YFSETQ. The CDR3 extends over 15 amino acids. This CDR3 reads CASSHGTSGGLGQFF. For the CDR3, the DNA is TGCGCCAGCAGCCACGGGACTAGCGGGGGTCTGGGGCAGTTCTTC.

In DNA form, the CDR3 reads TGTGCCAGCAGCTTAACAGTACTTCTAAGGAATGAAAAACTGTTTTTT. Translating it yields CASSLTVLLRNEKLFF. J is TRBJ1-4 and V is TRBV7-2; unclear D gene. CDR1 SGHTA and CDR2 FQGNSA come from the germline V gene. V was cut by 2 bases and J by 5 bases, with 15 bases left in between. CDR3 length: 16 residues.

The chain joins TRBV5-1 to TRBJ2-1; TRBD1 matches 7 bases. The germline V gene encodes CDR1 SGHRS and CDR2 YFSETQ. This CDR3 region has 15 residues. Losses at the gene ends were 5 bases for V and 6 bases for J; bases not matched to a gene: 11. CDR3 loop: CASSTYRTGSNEQFF. The CDR3 bases are TGCGCCAGCAGTACCTACCGGACAGGCTCCAATGAGCAGTTCTTC.

This clone came up once. The chain has TRBV3-1 (or the pseudogene TRBV3-2) and TRBJ1-6; D might be TRBD1 (5 bases). V was clipped by 0 bases and J by 0 bases, with 9 bases between them. The CDR3 sequence is 17 residues long. CDR1 LGHDT and CDR2 YNNKEL come from the germline V gene (reference sequence). CDR3 sequence: CASSQETESSYNSPLHF. The CDR3 bases are TGTGCCAGCAGCCAAGAGACAGAGAGCTCCTATAATTCACCCCTCCACTTT.

Written as DNA, the CDR3 is TGTGCCAGCTCACCGACAGGGGGCGACACAGATACGCAGTATTTT. Amino acid sequence: CASSPTGGDTDTQYF. V usage is TRBV18 and J usage is TRBJ2-3; 10 nucleotides match TRBD1. The junction had 2 bases not matched to a gene; V was cut back by 3 bases and J by 2 bases. The CDR3 spans 15 residues. Looked up from germline, CDR1 is KGHSH and CDR2 is LQKENI.

The J gene is TRBJ2-1, the V gene TRBV6-5, with D perhaps TRBD1 (7 bases). Germline V CDR1 and CDR2: MNHEY, SVGAGI. The CDR3 loop spans 15 amino acids. With 5 bases removed from V and 4 bases from J, the gap between germline ends came to 15 bases. The chain's CDR3 is CASSTRAGGYNEQFF. CDR3 sequence (DNA): TGTGCCAGCAGTACCCGGGCAGGGGGGTACAATGAGCAGTTCTTC.

This chain connects TRBV30 to TRBJ2-7, with 11 positions matching TRBD2. The CDR3 runs to 13 residues. Germline V gene data show CDR1 as GTSNPN and CDR2 as SVGIG (reference sequence). The CDR3 sequence: CAQNPGLAGEQYF. Here the CDR3 DNA reads TGTGCGCAAAACCCCGGACTAGCGGGCGAGCAGTACTTC.

Only one count was recorded for this clone. The V and J genes are TRBV24-1 and TRBJ2-7, with 8 positions matching TRBD1. CDR3 length: 15 residues. With V trimmed by 3 bases and J by 4 bases, 7 bases remained unmatched. Germline CDR1 KGHDR, CDR2 SFDVKD. The CDR3 protein is CATSDAGQGSYEQYF. CDR3 nucleotide sequence: TGTGCCACCAGTGATGCTGGACAGGGCTCGTACGAGCAGTACTTC.

V is TRBV7-3 and J is TRBJ1-1; the match to TRBD1 covers 7 bases. From germline, CDR1 is SGHTA and CDR2 FQGTGA. The CDR3 spans 13 residues. V lost 2 bases to trimming and J lost 3 bases; unmatched junction nucleotides: 0. CDR3 nucleotide sequence: TGTGCCAGCAGCTTAGACAGGGACACTGAAGCTTTCTTT. Amino acids: CASSLDRDTEAFF.

The chain links TRBV9 to TRBJ1-5, with D perhaps TRBD1 (6 bases). The CDR3 covers 15 residues. The germline CDR1 and CDR2 sequences are SGDLS and YYNGEE. The V end lost 4 bases, the J end lost 5 bases, and 16 bases lay between the germline ends. The CDR3, as DNA: TGTGCCAGCAGCTCAGAAGGACAGACTGATCAGCCCCAGCATTTT. It codes for CASSSEGQTDQPQHF.

This clone showed up just once. V and J are TRBV6-5 and TRBJ2-3, with 9 bases identical to TRBD2. The V gene end was trimmed by 6 bases and the J gene end by 0 bases; junction bases not matched to a gene: 1. Germline V lookup: CDR1 MNHEY, CDR2 SVGAGI. The CDR3 has 14 residues. This CDR3 reads CASRLAGSTDTQYF. The CDR3 DNA reads TGTGCCAGCAGGCTAGCGGGGAGCACAGATACGCAGTATTTT.